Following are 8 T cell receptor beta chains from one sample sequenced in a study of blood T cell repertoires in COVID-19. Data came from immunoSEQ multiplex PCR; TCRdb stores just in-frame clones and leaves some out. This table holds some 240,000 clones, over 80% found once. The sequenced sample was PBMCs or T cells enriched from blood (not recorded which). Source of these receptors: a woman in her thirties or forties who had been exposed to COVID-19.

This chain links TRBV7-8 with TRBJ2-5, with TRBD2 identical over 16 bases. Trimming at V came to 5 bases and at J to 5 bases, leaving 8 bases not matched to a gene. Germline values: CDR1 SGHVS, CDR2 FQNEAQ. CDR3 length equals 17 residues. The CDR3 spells CASSPGLAGGIRETQYF. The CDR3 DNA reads TGTGCCAGCAGCCCGGGACTAGCGGGGGGGATTAGGGAGACCCAGTACTTC.

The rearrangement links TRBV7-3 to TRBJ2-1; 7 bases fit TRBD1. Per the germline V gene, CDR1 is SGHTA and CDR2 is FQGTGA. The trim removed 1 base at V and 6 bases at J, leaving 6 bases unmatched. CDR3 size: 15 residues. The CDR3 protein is CASSLIWTGTNEQFF. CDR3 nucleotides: TGTGCCAGCAGCTTAATATGGACAGGTACCAATGAGCAGTTCTTC.

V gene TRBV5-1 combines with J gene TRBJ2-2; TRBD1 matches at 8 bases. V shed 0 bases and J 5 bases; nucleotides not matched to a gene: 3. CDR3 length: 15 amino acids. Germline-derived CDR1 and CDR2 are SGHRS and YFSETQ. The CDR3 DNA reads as TGCGCCAGCAGCTTGGAACAGGGGGGTACCGGGGAGCTGTTTTTT. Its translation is CASSLEQGGTGELFF.

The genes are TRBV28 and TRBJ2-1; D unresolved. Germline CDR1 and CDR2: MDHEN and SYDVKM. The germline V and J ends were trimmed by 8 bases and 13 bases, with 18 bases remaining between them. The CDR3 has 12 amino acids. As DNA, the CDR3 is TGTGCCAGCGAGCAAGACACGAATTCCCAGTTCTTC. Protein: CASEQDTNSQFF.

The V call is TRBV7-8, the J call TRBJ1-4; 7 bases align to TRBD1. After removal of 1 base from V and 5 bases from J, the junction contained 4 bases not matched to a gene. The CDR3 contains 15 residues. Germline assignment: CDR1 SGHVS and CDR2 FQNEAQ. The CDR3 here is CASSLDAGGNEKLFF. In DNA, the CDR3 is TGTGCCAGCAGCTTAGACGCAGGGGGGAATGAAAAACTGTTTTTT.

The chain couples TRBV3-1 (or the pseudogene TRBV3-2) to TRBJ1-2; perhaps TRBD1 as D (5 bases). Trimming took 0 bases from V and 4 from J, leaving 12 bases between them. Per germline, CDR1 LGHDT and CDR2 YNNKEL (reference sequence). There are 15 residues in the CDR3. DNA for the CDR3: TGTGCCAGCAGCCAAGATCCGGGGGGGTTCTATGGCTACACCTTC. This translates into CASSQDPGGFYGYTF.

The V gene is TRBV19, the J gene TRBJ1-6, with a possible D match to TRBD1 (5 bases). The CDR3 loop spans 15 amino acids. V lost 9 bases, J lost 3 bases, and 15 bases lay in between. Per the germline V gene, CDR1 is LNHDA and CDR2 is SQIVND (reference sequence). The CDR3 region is CASHQGGYYNSPLHF. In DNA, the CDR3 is TGTGCCAGCCACCAGGGCGGCTACTATAATTCACCCCTCCACTTT.

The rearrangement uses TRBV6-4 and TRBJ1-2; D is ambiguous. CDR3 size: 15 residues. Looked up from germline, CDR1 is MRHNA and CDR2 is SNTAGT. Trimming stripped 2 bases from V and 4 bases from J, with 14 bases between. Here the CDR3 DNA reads TGTGCCAGCAGTGACCCCCGTAGAGAATTCTATGGCTACACCTTC. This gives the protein CASSDPRREFYGYTF.